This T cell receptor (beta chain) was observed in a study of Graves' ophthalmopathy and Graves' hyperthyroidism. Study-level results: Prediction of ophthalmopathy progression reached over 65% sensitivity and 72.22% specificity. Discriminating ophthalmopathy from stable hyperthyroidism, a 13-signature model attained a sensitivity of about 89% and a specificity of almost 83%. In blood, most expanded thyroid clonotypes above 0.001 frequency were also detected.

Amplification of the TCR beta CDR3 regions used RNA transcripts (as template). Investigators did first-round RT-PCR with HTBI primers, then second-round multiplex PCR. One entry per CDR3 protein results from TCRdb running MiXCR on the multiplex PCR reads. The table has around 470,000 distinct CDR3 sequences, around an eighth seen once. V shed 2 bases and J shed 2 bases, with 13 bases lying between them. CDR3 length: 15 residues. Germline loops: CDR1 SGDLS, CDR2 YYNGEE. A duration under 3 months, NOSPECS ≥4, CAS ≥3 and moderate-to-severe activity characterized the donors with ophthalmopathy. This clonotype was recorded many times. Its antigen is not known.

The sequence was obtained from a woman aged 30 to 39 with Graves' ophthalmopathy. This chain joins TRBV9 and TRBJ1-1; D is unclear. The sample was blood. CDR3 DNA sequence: TGTGCCAGCAGCGTTATAAGGGTGCAAAACACTGAAGCTTTCTTT. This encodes CASSVIRVQNTEAFF. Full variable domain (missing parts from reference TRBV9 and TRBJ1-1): DSGVTQTPKHLITATGQRVTLRCSPRSGDLSVYWYQQSLDQGLQFLIQYYNGEERAKGNILERFSAQQFPDLHSELNLSSLELGDSALYFCASSVIRVQNTEAFFGQGTRLTVV.